The T cell receptor beta chain described here comes from a study of blood T cells in healthy people across ages. Overall study context: Template switching captured about one barcoded beta molecule per two T cells.

A second PCR of about 7 to 11 cycles used a sample-barcoded 5' primer and a J-beta primer mix. The template-switch adaptor, which had 12 random nucleotides, put a tag on each cDNA molecule. There were at least 2.5 million CDR3-containing paired-end reads obtained from each sample. TCRdb recomputed calls from the 5' RACE reads with MiXCR, one row per CDR3 protein. The sample holds hundreds of thousands of distinct CDR3 sequences, more than 55% seen once. The CDR3 sequence is 14 residues long. Germline lookup yields CDR1 SQVTM and CDR2 ANQGSEA. Trimming left V 8 bases short and J 5 bases short, with 19 bases between.

The specimen was blood. This TCR was recovered from a middle-aged man in good health. The chain joins TRBV29-1 to TRBJ2-1, with D perhaps matching TRBD1 (7 bases). Here the CDR3 DNA reads TGCAGCACGCCGGGGCAGGGGGGTAACAATGAGCAGTTCTTC. Amino acid sequence: CSTPGQGGNNEQFF.